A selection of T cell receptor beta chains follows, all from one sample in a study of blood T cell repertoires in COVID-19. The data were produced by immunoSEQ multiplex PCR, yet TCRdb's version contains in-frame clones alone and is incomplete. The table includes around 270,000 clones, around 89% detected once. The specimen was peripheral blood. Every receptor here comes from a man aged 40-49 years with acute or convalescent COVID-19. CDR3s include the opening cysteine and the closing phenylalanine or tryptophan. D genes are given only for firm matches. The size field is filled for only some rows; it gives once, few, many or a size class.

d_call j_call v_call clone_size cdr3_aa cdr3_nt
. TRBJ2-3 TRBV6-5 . CASSYSATDTQYF TGTGCCAGCAGTTACTCAGCCACAGATACGCAGTATTTT
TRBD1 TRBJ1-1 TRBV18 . CASSPTGSNTEAFF TGTGCCAGCTCACCGACAGGGTCGAACACTGAAGCTTTCTTT
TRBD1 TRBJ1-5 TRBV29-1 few CSVAEQGAQHF TGCAGCGTTGCTGAGCAGGGGGCCCAGCATTTT
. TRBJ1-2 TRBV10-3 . CAISDSSTSNYGYTF TGTGCCATCAGTGACAGTTCGACATCTAACTATGGCTACACCTTC
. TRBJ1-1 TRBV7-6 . CASSQLQGRVGTEAFF TGTGCCAGCAGCCAGCTACAGGGAAGGGTGGGCACTGAAGCTTTCTTT
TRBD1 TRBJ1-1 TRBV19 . CASSIGGQLEGNTEAFF TGTGCCAGTAGTATCGGGGGACAGCTGGAGGGAAACACTGAAGCTTTCTTT
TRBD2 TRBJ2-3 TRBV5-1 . CASSLAGSTDTQYF TGCGCCAGCAGTCTAGCGGGGAGCACAGATACGCAGTATTTT
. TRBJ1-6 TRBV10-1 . CASSEGQTNSPLHF TGCGCCAGCAGTGAAGGACAAACAAATTCACCCCTCCACTTT
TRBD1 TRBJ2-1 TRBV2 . CASSDRTGGAYNEQFF TGTGCCAGCAGTGATAGGACAGGGGGGGCCTACAATGAGCAGTTCTTC
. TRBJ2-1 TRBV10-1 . CASSGGPHEQFF TGCGCCAGCAGCGGGGGGCCGCATGAGCAGTTCTTC
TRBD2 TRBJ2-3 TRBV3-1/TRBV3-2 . CASSPPSRGRGTDTQYF TGTGCCAGCAGCCCCCCAAGTCGGGGGAGGGGCACAGATACGCAGTATTTT
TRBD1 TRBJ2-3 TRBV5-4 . CASSLDRGPTDTQYF TGTGCCAGCAGCTTGGACAGGGGGCCCACAGATACGCAGTATTTT
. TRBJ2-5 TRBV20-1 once CSASRESQYF TGCAGTGCAAGTAGAGAGAGCCAGTACTTC
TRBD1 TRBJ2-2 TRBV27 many CASSYWTGGNTGELFF TGTGCCAGCAGTTACTGGACAGGGGGTAACACCGGGGAGCTGTTTTTT
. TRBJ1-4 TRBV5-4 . CASSPYSATNEKLFF TGTGCCAGCAGCCCATACAGTGCAACTAATGAAAAACTGTTTTTT
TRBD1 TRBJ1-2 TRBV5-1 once CASSKDGQGADYGYTF TGCGCCAGCAGCAAAGACGGACAGGGGGCTGACTATGGCTACACCTTC
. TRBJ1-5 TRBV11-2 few CASSLSGGQPQHF TGTGCCAGCAGCTTATCAGGTGGTCAGCCCCAGCATTTT
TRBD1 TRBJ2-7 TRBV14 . CASSPYRGLSYEQYF TGTGCCAGCAGCCCTTACAGGGGGCTCTCCTACGAGCAGTACTTC
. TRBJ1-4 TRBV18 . CASSGGGGANEKLFF TGTGCCAGCTCAGGGGGAGGAGGAGCTAATGAAAAACTGTTTTTT
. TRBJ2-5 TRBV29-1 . CSGRQKLIETQYF TGCAGCGGCCGACAGAAACTAATAGAGACCCAGTACTTC
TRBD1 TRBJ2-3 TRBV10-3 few CAISEQGATDTQYF TGTGCCATCAGTGAGCAGGGGGCCACAGATACGCAGTATTTT
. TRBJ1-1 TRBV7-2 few CASSLMREAEAFF TGTGCCAGCAGCTTAATGAGGGAGGCCGAAGCTTTCTTT
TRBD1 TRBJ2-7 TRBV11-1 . CASTSRPGTDFYEQYF TGTGCCAGCACCTCACGTCCAGGGACAGACTTCTACGAGCAGTACTTC
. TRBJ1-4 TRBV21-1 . CAAPRGRDEKLFF TGTGCCGCCCCAAGGGGGCGGGATGAAAAACTGTTTTTT
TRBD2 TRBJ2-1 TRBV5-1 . CASSLAVASGGPYYNEQFF TGCGCCAGCAGCTTGGCCGTGGCTAGCGGGGGACCTTACTACAATGAGCAGTTCTTC
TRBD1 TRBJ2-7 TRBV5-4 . CASSYTGASYEQYF TGTGCCAGCAGCTACACAGGGGCATCCTACGAGCAGTACTTC
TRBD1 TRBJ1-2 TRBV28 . CASSGRQGVLLTYGYTF TGTGCCAGCAGTGGACGACAGGGGGTCCTCCTTACCTATGGCTACACCTTC
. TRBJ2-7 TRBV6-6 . CASSYSPGTSVEQYF TGTGCCAGCAGTTACTCACCAGGGACAAGCGTAGAGCAGTACTTC
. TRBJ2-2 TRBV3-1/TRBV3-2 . CASSNQQANTGELFF TGTGCCAGCAGCAATCAACAAGCGAACACCGGGGAGCTGTTTTTT
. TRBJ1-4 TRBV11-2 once CASSLEGTSNEKLFF TGTGCCAGCAGCTTAGAAGGGACATCTAATGAAAAACTGTTTTTT
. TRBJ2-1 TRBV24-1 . CATHRGGGPPNEQFF TGTGCCACCCATCGGGGAGGGGGTCCCCCCAATGAGCAGTTCTTC
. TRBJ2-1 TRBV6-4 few CASSFRAYNEQFF TGTGCCAGCAGCTTCCGTGCCTACAATGAGCAGTTCTTC
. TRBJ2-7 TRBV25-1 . CASRRVGGNYEQYF TGTGCCAGCCGGCGTGTGGGGGGAAATTACGAGCAGTACTTC
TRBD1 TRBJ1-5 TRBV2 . CASSSTGGEGQPQHF TGTGCCAGCAGTTCGACAGGGGGTGAGGGTCAGCCCCAGCATTTT
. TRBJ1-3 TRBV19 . CASSWGDSGNTIYF TGTGCCAGTAGCTGGGGGGACTCTGGAAACACCATATATTTT
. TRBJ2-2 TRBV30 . CAWSAPGAGELFF TGTGCCTGGAGTGCTCCGGGGGCCGGGGAGCTGTTTTTT
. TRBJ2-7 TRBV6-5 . CASSPRGGRYYEQYF TGTGCCAGCAGCCCGAGGGGGGGGAGATACTACGAGCAGTACTTC
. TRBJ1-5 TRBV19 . CASSLYSTGIFQPQHF TGTGCCAGTAGTCTATACTCAACAGGGATTTTTCAGCCCCAGCATTTT
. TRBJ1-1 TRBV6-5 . CASLGGRNTEAFF TGTGCCAGCTTAGGAGGAAGGAACACTGAAGCTTTCTTT
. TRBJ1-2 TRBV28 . CASTLTGSNYGYTF TGTGCCAGCACTTTAACAGGGTCTAACTATGGCTACACCTTC
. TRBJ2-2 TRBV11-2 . CASSTSSGAGELFF TGTGCCAGCAGCACTTCTTCGGGGGCCGGGGAGCTGTTTTTT
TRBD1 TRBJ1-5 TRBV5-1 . CASSLAGDSYQPQHF TGCGCCAGCAGCTTGGCCGGGGACAGCTATCAGCCCCAGCATTTT
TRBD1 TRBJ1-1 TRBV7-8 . CASSLLQGVTEAFF TGTGCCAGCAGTCTACTTCAGGGGGTCACTGAAGCTTTCTTT
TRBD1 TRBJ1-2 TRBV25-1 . CASSGDRGIYGYTF TGTGCCAGCAGTGGCGACAGGGGAATCTATGGCTACACCTTC
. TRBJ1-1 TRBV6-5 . CASSYPSAGGPAFF TGTGCCAGCAGTTACCCCTCCGCAGGAGGCCCTGCTTTCTTT
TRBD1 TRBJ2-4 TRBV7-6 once CASSFDRENIQYF TGTGCCAGCAGCTTCGACAGGGAAAACATTCAGTACTTC
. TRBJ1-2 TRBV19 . CASSIGTPPPRGYTF TGTGCCAGTAGTATCGGGACACCCCCACCCCGTGGCTACACCTTC
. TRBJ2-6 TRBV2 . CASTRGGAQGANVLTF TGTGCCAGCACCCGAGGTGGGGCGCAAGGGGCCAACGTCCTGACTTTC
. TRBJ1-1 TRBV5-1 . CASSSLADTEAFF TGCGCCAGCAGCTCATTAGCCGACACTGAAGCTTTCTTT
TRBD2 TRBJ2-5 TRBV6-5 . CASSFGIAGGQETQYF TGTGCCAGCAGTTTTGGTATAGCGGGGGGGCAGGAGACCCAGTACTTC
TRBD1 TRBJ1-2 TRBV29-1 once CSVEKQGANTF TGCAGCGTTGAAAAGCAGGGGGCTAACACCTTC